The rows below give T cell receptor beta chains drawn from one sample of a study of blood T cell repertoires in COVID-19. This table comes from immunoSEQ multiplex PCR, and its TCRdb copy is limited to in-frame clones, with some not included. Seen here are roughly 200,000 clones, roughly 86% observed once, and the top ten hold 1.6%. The sample taken for sequencing was peripheral blood. These receptors originate from a man younger than 35 with active or convalescent COVID-19. The CDR3 runs from the conserved cysteine through the conserved F or W. The D gene is left open where the match is weak. Rows give clone size only sometimes, using once, few, many, or a class for an expanded clone.

>TRBJ1-3|NA|NA|TRBV2
CASSRLDSGNTIYF
TGTGCCAGCAGTCGATTAGACTCTGGAAACACCATATATTTT
>TRBJ2-7|NA|TRBD2|TRBV13
CASSRQSGRFQAEQYF
TGTGCCAGCAGCCGCCAGAGCGGGAGGTTTCAGGCTGAGCAGTACTTC
>TRBJ1-1|NA|NA|TRBV12-5
CASGSEAYRMNTEAFF
TGTGCTAGTGGTTCCGAGGCCTACAGGATGAACACTGAAGCTTTCTTT
>TRBJ1-1|few|NA|TRBV29-1
CSVQPLNTEAFF
TGCAGCGTACAGCCTTTGAACACTGAAGCTTTCTTT
>TRBJ1-4|NA|NA|TRBV7-9
CASGRTNEKLFF
TGTGCCAGCGGCCGAACTAATGAAAAACTGTTTTTT
>TRBJ2-2|few|NA|TRBV18
CASLGGATNTGELFF
TGTGCCAGCCTTGGGGGGGCGACGAACACCGGGGAGCTGTTTTTT
>TRBJ2-7|NA|TRBD2|TRBV4-1
CASSLRTSETYEQYF
TGCGCCAGCAGCCTACGGACTAGCGAGACCTACGAGCAGTACTTC
>TRBJ1-1|NA|NA|TRBV18
CASSPAQGYNTEAFF
TGTGCCAGCTCACCCGCGCAGGGGTACAACACTGAAGCTTTCTTT
>TRBJ2-3|once|NA|TRBV5-5
CASSFSAVTDTQYF
TGTGCCAGCAGCTTCTCAGCGGTCACAGATACGCAGTATTTT
>TRBJ2-7|NA|TRBD2|TRBV6-5
CASSYVRTSGTYEQYF
TGTGCCAGCAGTTACGTCAGGACTAGCGGGACCTACGAGCAGTACTTC
>TRBJ1-3|NA|NA|TRBV2
CASRNQGGGNTIYF
TGTGCCAGCAGAAATCAGGGTGGTGGAAACACCATATATTTT
>TRBJ1-6|NA|TRBD1|TRBV7-9
CASSLYGDRDSPLHF
TGTGCCAGCAGCTTATATGGGGACAGGGATTCACCCCTCCACTTT
>TRBJ1-6|NA|TRBD1|TRBV6-1
CASSETPGQYNSPLHF
TGTGCCAGCAGTGAAACCCCGGGACAGTATAATTCACCCCTCCACTTT
>TRBJ2-3|NA|TRBD2|TRBV5-1
CASSVTSGGIVDTQYF
TGCGCCAGCAGCGTAACTAGCGGGGGGATTGTAGATACGCAGTATTTT
>TRBJ1-4|NA|NA|TRBV19
CASSTLETGLGNEKLFF
TGTGCCAGTAGTACCCTCGAAACAGGGCTAGGCAATGAAAAACTGTTTTTT
>TRBJ1-2|once|NA|TRBV6-1
CASSETTEFYGYTF
TGTGCCAGCAGTGAAACGACAGAGTTCTATGGCTACACCTTT
>TRBJ1-1|NA|TRBD1|TRBV18
CASSGGTGGEAFF
TGTGCCAGCTCAGGAGGGACAGGGGGTGAAGCTTTCTTT
>TRBJ1-2|few|NA|TRBV6-5
CASSYPRSGGRGYTF
TGTGCCAGCAGTTACCCCAGGTCGGGGGGCCGAGGCTACACCTTC
>TRBJ1-2|few|NA|TRBV30
CAWSSLRGSGYTF
TGTGCCTGGAGTTCTCTCAGGGGCTCCGGCTACACCTTC
>TRBJ2-3|NA|TRBD1|TRBV7-9
CASSRTTGQTNEADTQYF
TGTGCCAGCAGCCGCACCACGGGACAGACTAACGAGGCAGATACGCAGTATTTT
>TRBJ1-5|many|NA|TRBV6-6
CASSSRLTGRQPQHF
TGTGCCAGCAGTTCCCGGCTCACCGGCAGGCAGCCCCAGCATTTT
>TRBJ2-6|NA|TRBD1|TRBV2
CASSPLRGISGANVLTF
TGTGCCAGCAGTCCCCTCAGGGGGATCTCTGGGGCCAACGTCCTGACTTTC
>TRBJ1-4|NA|TRBD1|TRBV6-5
CASSEQGAHGEKLFF
TGTGCCAGCAGCGAGCAGGGGGCGCATGGAGAAAAACTGTTTTTT
>TRBJ2-7|NA|TRBD2|TRBV6-5
CASGTSREQYF
TGTGCCAGCGGGACTAGCCGCGAGCAGTACTTC
>TRBJ1-1|once|NA|TRBV5-1
CASSSPGAENTEAFF
TGCGCCAGCAGCTCTCCAGGGGCTGAGAACACTGAAGCTTTCTTT
>TRBJ2-5|NA|NA|TRBV27
CASSLRNRAETQYF
TGTGCCAGCAGTTTAAGAAACAGGGCCGAGACCCAGTACTTC
>TRBJ1-6|NA|NA|TRBV5-3
CARSLDRFWGSPLHF
TGTGCCAGAAGCTTGGACAGGTTTTGGGGTTCACCCCTCCACTTT
>TRBJ2-2|NA|NA|TRBV30
CAWSPQTRYGTGELFF
TGTGCCTGGAGTCCCCAGACTAGATATGGCACCGGGGAGCTGTTTTTT
>TRBJ2-1|NA|TRBD2|TRBV5-1
CASSIPTSGGAGEQFF
TGCGCCAGCAGCATCCCGACTAGCGGGGGGGCGGGTGAGCAGTTCTTC
>TRBJ1-4|NA|NA|TRBV7-9
CASSRTTSLTNEKLFF
TGTGCCAGCAGCCGGACAACCTCTTTAACTAATGAAAAACTGTTTTTT
>TRBJ1-5|NA|TRBD1|TRBV18
CASSPRGGQADQPQHF
TGTGCCAGCTCACCACGAGGGGGACAGGCTGATCAGCCCCAGCATTTT
>TRBJ1-2|NA|TRBD1|TRBV5-6
CASSLPGQGSWGYTF
TGTGCCAGCAGCTTACCGGGACAGGGTTCGTGGGGCTACACCTTC
>TRBJ2-1|once|NA|TRBV18
CASSPSSVLNEQFF
TGTGCCAGCTCACCCTCTAGCGTGTTGAATGAGCAGTTCTTC
>TRBJ2-3|once|NA|TRBV6-2/TRBV6-3
CASSRSGSTDTQYF
TGTGCCAGCAGTAGGTCGGGGAGCACAGATACGCAGTATTTT
>TRBJ2-5|NA|TRBD2|TRBV10-2
CASSPTSGGAYETQYF
TGCGCCAGCAGCCCAACTAGCGGGGGGGCCTACGAGACCCAGTACTTC
>TRBJ1-5|few|NA|TRBV5-8
CASSLGRVSNQPQHF
TGTGCCAGCAGCTTGGGCAGGGTGAGCAATCAGCCCCAGCATTTT
>TRBJ1-1|NA|NA|TRBV18
CASSPPPGNTEAFF
TGTGCCAGCTCACCCCCACCCGGGAACACTGAAGCTTTCTTT
>TRBJ2-7|NA|NA|TRBV27
CASSLSRGDLYEQYF
TGTGCCAGCAGTTTATCAAGAGGAGACCTCTACGAGCAGTACTTC
>TRBJ1-6|NA|TRBD1|TRBV6-2/TRBV6-3
CASSRGTGGISPLHF
TGTGCCAGCAGCCGCGGGACAGGGGGAATTTCACCCCTCCACTTT
>TRBJ2-1|few|TRBD2|TRBV7-2
CASSESGGSSYNEQFF
TGTGCCAGCAGCGAGAGCGGGGGCAGCTCCTACAATGAGCAGTTCTTC
>TRBJ1-5|NA|NA|TRBV7-8
CASSLGGWAQPQHF
TGTGCCAGCAGCTTAGGAGGGTGGGCTCAGCCCCAGCATTTT
>TRBJ1-1|few|NA|TRBV3-1/TRBV3-2
CASSQGRGTEAFF
TGTGCCAGCAGCCAGGGTCGAGGCACTGAAGCTTTCTTT
>TRBJ1-3|NA|NA|TRBV7-9
CASSLVQGRAGNTIYF
TGTGCCAGCAGCTTAGTTCAGGGTAGAGCTGGAAACACCATATATTTT